These 11 T cell receptor beta chains share one sample of origin, sequenced in a study of identical twins. TCRdb fed the 5' RACE reads into MiXCR, producing one record per CDR3 protein. The sample includes approximately 590,000 distinct CDR3 sequences, 9.6% of them seen just once. These same data were also listed under a study on yellow fever vaccine responses in identical twins.

The sequenced sample consisted of PBMCs. The source of these receptors is a woman aged 18 to 35 in good health.

This clonotype was seen ten or more times. The gene calls are TRBV4-3 and TRBJ2-7, with TRBD2 identical over 10 bases. V lost 0 bases to trimming and J lost 12 bases; unmatched junction nucleotides: 11. This CDR3 is 15 amino acids long. Germline V gene lookup returns CDR1 LGHNA and CDR2 YSLEER. The CDR3 spells CASSQDWLAGVFMYF. The CDR3 DNA reads TGCGCCAGCAGCCAAGATTGGCTAGCGGGAGTGTTTATGTACTTC.

Only a few counts were recorded for this clonotype. V and J are TRBV20-1 and TRBJ1-6, with D hard to call. The V gene's germline CDR1 is DFQATT and CDR2 SNEGSKA (reference sequence). This CDR3 region has 14 residues. V lost 4 bases and J lost 7, with 14 bases in between. The CDR3 sequence is CSAIAKGKNSPLHF. The DNA of the CDR3 is TGCAGTGCTATCGCCAAAGGGAAGAATTCACCCCTCCACTTT.

This clonotype was observed many times. The V and J genes are TRBV2 and TRBJ2-7, with 7 bases lining up with TRBD1. Looked up from germline, CDR1 is SNHLY and CDR2 is FYNNEI. The CDR3 is 14 residues long. V trimming: 5 bases; J trimming: 7 bases; junction bases outside the gene matches: 11. CDR3 nucleotide sequence: TGTGCCAGCAGTAGTTTGGACAGGCCATGGGAGCAGTACTTC. It codes for CASSSLDRPWEQYF.

V is TRBV20-1 and J is TRBJ2-7; perhaps TRBD1 as D (5 bases). V was shortened by 2 bases and J by 7 bases, with 12 bases between the two germline ends. Germline V gene lookup returns CDR1 DFQATT and CDR2 SNEGSKA (reference sequence). The CDR3 runs to 12 residues. CDR3 in DNA: TGCAGTGCTAGAACAGACAGACCAGAGCAGTACTTC. This gives the protein CSARTDRPEQYF.

The chain combines TRBV3-1 with TRBJ2-4; D unclear. The V gene lost 5 bases and the J gene lost 6 bases, with 11 bases spanning the gap. CDR1 and CDR2 from the germline V gene are LGHDT and YNNKEL (reference sequence). The CDR3 runs to 13 residues. The CDR3, as DNA: TGTGCCAGCAGCTTGGGGTTTAGAAACATTCAGTACTTC. This encodes CASSLGFRNIQYF.

The V and J genes are TRBV7-9 and TRBJ1-5, with 10 bases aligning to TRBD1. The germline gives CDR1 SEHNR, CDR2 FQNEAQ (reference sequence). CDR3 size: 15 residues. Trimming removed 5 bases from V and 7 bases from J; junction bases left unmatched: 8. The CDR3 loop is CASSLGTGEGQPQHF. CDR3 sequence (DNA): TGTGCCAGCAGCCTAGGGACAGGGGAAGGACAGCCCCAGCATTTT.

This clonotype came up a few times. The chain carries TRBV10-3 and TRBJ2-5; 7 nucleotides align to TRBD1. CDR3 length: 13 amino acids. V shed 10 bases and J 2 bases; nucleotides not matched to a gene: 7. CDR1 and CDR2 from the germline V gene are ENHRY and SYGVKD. The CDR3 DNA is TGTGCCACTACCAAGGGACAGCAAGAGACCCAGTACTTC. Its protein is CATTKGQQETQYF.

This clonotype was counted a few times. V and J are TRBV11-2 and TRBJ2-1; D may match TRBD1 or TRBD2 (5 bases each). There are 12 residues in the CDR3. Trimming cost V 6 bases and J 7 bases, with 10 bases left between them. Looked up from germline, CDR1 is SGHAT and CDR2 is FQNNGV. CDR3 DNA: TGTGCCAGCAGGCGTTGGGGGAATGAGCAGTTCTTC. Translating gives CASRRWGNEQFF.

The V call is TRBV5-1, the J call TRBJ2-7; tentatively, D is TRBD1 (6 bases). The CDR3 is made up of 14 amino acids. Germline-derived CDR1 and CDR2 are SGHRS and YFSETQ. The V end was cut by 1 base, the J end by 3 bases, with 11 bases between. DNA of the CDR3: TGCGCCAGCAGCTTGAATACAGGGTTCTACGAGCAGTACTTC. This translates into CASSLNTGFYEQYF.

There are many counts of this clonotype. The J gene is TRBJ2-7, the V gene TRBV12-3 or TRBV12-4; D not certain. V shed 1 base and J shed 4 bases, with 8 bases lying between them. This CDR3 region has 13 residues. CDR3 DNA sequence: TGTGCCAGCAGTTTAGTCGGAAGATACGAGCAGTACTTC. This translates into CASSLVGRYEQYF.

This clonotype was recorded many times. The chain has TRBV6-2 or TRBV6-3 and TRBJ2-7; 7 bases fit TRBD1. Per the germline V gene, CDR1 is MNHEY and CDR2 is SVGEGT. The CDR3 consists of 16 residues. V shed 1 base, J shed 3 bases, and the junction held 9 bases outside the gene matches. The CDR3 DNA reads as TGTGCCAGCAGTTACTTTCCAGGGACAGCCCTCTACGAGCAGTACTTC. Translated: CASSYFPGTALYEQYF.